A single sample is the source of the 27 T cell receptor beta chains below, sequenced in a study of blood T cell repertoires in COVID-19. Only in-frame clones appear in the TCRdb table, and some are missing; sequencing was by immunoSEQ multiplex PCR. The data show 200,000 to 250,000 clones, roughly 89% seen once. Sequencing used PBMCs or T cells enriched from blood (not recorded which). These receptor sequences come from a woman aged 40 to 50 who had recovered from COVID-19.

The CDR3 region is CASSADRGQDGYTF. CDR3 DNA sequence: TGTGCCAGCAGCGCGGACAGGGGGCAGGATGGCTACACCTTC. V is TRBV5-6 and J is TRBJ1-2; 11 bases align to TRBD1. Germline CDR1 is SGHDT and CDR2 is YYEEEE. Trimming took 4 bases from V and 6 from J; bases not matched to a gene: 5. The CDR3 runs to 14 residues. The full variable domain, completed using reference TRBV5-6 and TRBJ1-2, is DAGVTQSPTHLIKTRGQQVTLRCSPKSGHDTVSWYQQALGQGPQFIFQYYEEEERQRGNFPDRFSGHQFPNYSSELNVNALLLGDSALYLCASSADRGQDGYTFGSGTRLTVV.

The chain combines TRBV5-1 with TRBJ1-1; 8 bases fit TRBD1. V trimming: 4 bases; J trimming: 4 bases; junction bases outside the gene matches: 6. CDR3 size: 14 residues. Germline CDR1 and CDR2: SGHRS and YFSETQ. The CDR3 DNA reads TGCGCCAGCAGCCTACAGGGGGGTGGCACTGAAGCTTTCTTT. Its translation: CASSLQGGGTEAFF.

The chain combines TRBV18 with TRBJ2-3, with D possibly TRBD2 on 6 matching bases. CDR1 is KGHSH, CDR2 LQKENI, per germline. Trimming shortened V by 3 bases and J by 2 bases, and 12 bases separated the two germline ends. This CDR3 has 15 amino acids. The CDR3 protein is CASSPGGSNTDTQYF. CDR3 coding DNA: TGTGCCAGCTCACCCGGGGGATCAAACACAGATACGCAGTATTTT. Based on the CDR3 plus reference TRBV18 and TRBJ2-3, the full variable domain is NAGVMQNPRHLVRRRGQEARLRCSPMKGHSHVYWYRQLPEEGLKFMVYLQKENIIDESGMPKERFSAEFPKEGPSILRIQQVVRGDSAAYFCASSPGGSNTDTQYFGPGTRLTVL.

The gene calls are TRBV4-1 and TRBJ2-5; D gene ambiguous. Trimming removed 0 bases from V and 4 bases from J, with 12 bases in between. The CDR3 is made up of 15 amino acids. Germline lookup yields CDR1 MGHRA and CDR2 YSYEKL. CDR3 sequence (DNA): TGCGCCAGCAGCCAAGATCACAACAGAATAGAGACCCAGTACTTC. Its translation is CASSQDHNRIETQYF.

The chain links TRBV28 to TRBJ2-1, with a tentative D call TRBD2 (5 bases). The CDR3 is made up of 15 amino acids. Per the germline V gene, CDR1 is MDHEN and CDR2 is SYDVKM. Trimming shortened V by 4 bases and J by 5 bases, and 15 bases separated the two germline ends. The CDR3 coding sequence is TGTGCCAGCAGTTCCCTGACGGCTAGCCACAATGAGCAGTTCTTC. It is translated as CASSSLTASHNEQFF. The full variable domain, with the rest looked up from reference TRBV28 and TRBJ2-1, is DVKVTQSSRYLVKRTGEKVFLECVQDMDHENMFWYRQDPGLGLRLIYFSYDVKMKEKGDIPEGYSVSREKKERFSLILESASTNQTSMYLCASSSLTASHNEQFFGPGTRLTVL.

CDR3 bases: TGTGCCAGCAGCCCCGACAGGGGGGGCACCGGGGAGCTGTTTTTT. This translates into CASSPDRGGTGELFF. The rearrangement joins TRBV11-2 to TRBJ2-2; TRBD1 aligns across 9 bases. CDR1 and CDR2 from the germline V gene are SGHAT and FQNNGV. This CDR3 region has 15 residues. The ends lost 5 bases at V and 4 bases at J; junction bases unmatched: 5.

The chain employs TRBV5-4 and TRBJ2-2, with 9 nucleotides matching TRBD2. After removal of 2 bases from V and 3 bases from J, the junction contained 2 bases not matched to a gene. The CDR3 extends over 15 amino acids. The germline gives CDR1 SGHNT, CDR2 YYREEE (reference sequence). The CDR3 here is CASSLGGRDTGELFF. CDR3 nucleotides: TGTGCCAGCAGCTTAGGCGGGAGGGACACCGGGGAGCTGTTTTTT.

This clone was detected a few times. J is TRBJ1-2 and V is TRBV24-1; 9 positions agree with TRBD1. The CDR3 loop spans 15 amino acids. With V trimmed by 4 bases and J by 3 bases, 5 bases remained unmatched. CDR1 and CDR2 (germline): KGHDR, SFDVKD. In DNA form, the CDR3 reads TGTGCCACCAGTGACCCGGGACAGGGAGACTATGGCTACACCTTC. Protein: CATSDPGQGDYGYTF.

This sequence joins TRBV27 and TRBJ1-1; 9 bases agree with TRBD1. The CDR3 is 19 residues long. From germline, CDR1 is MNHEY and CDR2 SMNVEV (reference sequence). Unmatched junction bases numbered 16, after V lost 4 bases and J lost 1 base. The CDR3 DNA is TGTGCCAGCAGTTCCAGGAATTACCCGGGACAGGGACGGAACACTGAAGCTTTCTTT. It encodes CASSSRNYPGQGRNTEAFF.

A note on this clone: One end of the junction varies from germline; a read error may be responsible. The chain combines TRBV4-1 with TRBJ2-3; possible D gene TRBD2, 5 bases. CDR3 length: 14 residues. Germline-derived CDR1 and CDR2 are MGHRA and YSYEKL. Here the CDR3 reads CASTQGWETDTQYF. The DNA for the CDR3 is TGCGCCAGCACCCAAGGGTGGGAGACAGATACGCAGTATTTT.

This clone was seen a few times. This sequence joins TRBV18 and TRBJ1-3; perhaps TRBD1 as D (6 bases). The CDR3 contains 16 residues. Trimming took off 6 bases at V and 0 bases at J, with 15 bases between the two ends. Germline V CDR1 and CDR2: KGHSH, LQKENI. CDR3 in amino acids: CASSQIQGSSGNTIYF. For the CDR3, the DNA is TGTGCCAGCTCTCAAATACAGGGAAGCTCTGGAAACACCATATATTTT. The variable domain in full, completed from reference TRBV18 and TRBJ1-3, reads NAGVMQNPRHLVRRRGQEARLRCSPMKGHSHVYWYRQLPEEGLKFMVYLQKENIIDESGMPKERFSAEFPKEGPSILRIQQVVRGDSAAYFCASSQIQGSSGNTIYFGEGSWLTVV.

This clone occurred once. V gene TRBV25-1 combines with J gene TRBJ1-2; D may be TRBD1 (5 bases). The germline V gene encodes CDR1 MGHDK and CDR2 SYGVNS. This CDR3 comprises 12 residues. Trimming removed 8 bases from V and 8 bases from J, with 15 bases in between. As DNA, the CDR3 is TGTGCCAGCGGCCGGCCGGGGGTAGGCTACACCTTC. Protein product: CASGRPGVGYTF.

CDR3 in amino acids: CASEDLDGYTF. Here the CDR3 DNA reads TGTGCCAGTGAGGACTTGGATGGCTACACCTTC. The chain is built from TRBV28 and TRBJ1-2; D not resolved. The germline V gene encodes CDR1 MDHEN and CDR2 SYDVKM. The V gene lost 9 bases and the J gene lost 6 bases, with 11 bases spanning the gap. CDR3 size: 11 residues.

The V call is TRBV5-6, the J call TRBJ1-5; the D gene is possibly TRBD1 (5 bases). CDR3 length: 16 amino acids. Trimming pared 2 bases from V and 1 base from J, leaving 13 bases between. In germline, CDR1 is SGHDT, CDR2 YYEEEE. CDR3 DNA sequence: TGTGCCAGCAGCTTCGCCTCAGGGTTGAGCAATCAGCCCCAGCATTTT. This codes for CASSFASGLSNQPQHF.

The chain couples TRBV6-2 or TRBV6-3 to TRBJ2-3; weak D call: TRBD1 (6 bases). Germline V gene lookup returns CDR1 MNHEY and CDR2 SVGEGT. The CDR3 has 15 amino acids. V lost 1 base and J lost 6, with 14 bases in between. The CDR3 protein is CASSYFPGQWDTQYF. The CDR3 DNA follows: TGTGCCAGCAGTTACTTTCCGGGACAATGGGATACGCAGTATTTT.

The chain employs TRBV9 and TRBJ2-3; D perhaps matches TRBD2 (7 bases). Germline values: CDR1 SGDLS, CDR2 YYNGEE. This CDR3 spans 15 amino acids. The V end was cut by 0 bases, the J end by 4 bases, with 12 bases between. The CDR3 here is CASSVEQGGPDTQYF. CDR3 DNA sequence: TGTGCCAGCAGCGTAGAACAGGGAGGGCCAGATACGCAGTATTTT.

The chain combines TRBV30 with TRBJ2-3, with TRBD2 as a possible D gene (6 bases). V shed 1 base and J shed 4 bases, with 15 bases lying between them. Germline V CDR1 and CDR2: GTSNPN, SVGIG (reference sequence). The CDR3 consists of 15 residues. The CDR3 protein is CAWSGVGLEPDTQYF. In DNA, the CDR3 is TGTGCCTGGAGTGGGGTGGGACTGGAACCAGATACGCAGTATTTT.

The chain has TRBV5-1 and TRBJ2-3; 9 nucleotides match TRBD2. Germline assignment: CDR1 SGHRS and CDR2 YFSETQ. V shed 1 base and J 5 bases; nucleotides not matched to a gene: 5. This CDR3 has 15 residues. CDR3 nucleotides: TGCGCCAGCAGCTTGAACAAGCGGGAGGTAGATACGCAGTATTTT. This translates into CASSLNKREVDTQYF.

This clone was found once. V is TRBV4-1 and J is TRBJ1-2; TRBD1 agrees at 10 bases. The V gene end was trimmed by 1 base and the J gene end by 6 bases; junction bases not matched to a gene: 5. This CDR3 has 15 amino acids. Germline lookup yields CDR1 MGHRA and CDR2 YSYEKL. CDR3 sequence (DNA): TGCGCCAGCAGCCAAGGCCGGACAGGGGGAGATGGCTACACCTTC. This gives the protein CASSQGRTGGDGYTF.

In its sample, this clone was seen once. DNA of the CDR3: TGTGCCAGCAGTATACAGGTTGTCCCAACTAATGAAAAACTGTTTTTT. This codes for CASSIQVVPTNEKLFF. The V gene is TRBV7-8, the J gene TRBJ1-4; the D gene is possibly TRBD1 (5 bases). The CDR3 consists of 16 residues. Trimming cost V 6 bases and J 0 bases, with 14 bases left between them. Germline assignment: CDR1 SGHVS and CDR2 FQNEAQ.

The chain has TRBV7-6 and TRBJ1-5; TRBD1 might be the D (6 bases). Trimming cost V 3 bases and J 2 bases, with 14 bases left between them. Germline loops: CDR1 SGHVS, CDR2 FNYEAQ. There are 16 residues in the CDR3. The CDR3 loop is CASSFKQGTGNQPQHF. Here the CDR3 DNA reads TGTGCCAGCAGCTTTAAACAGGGTACGGGCAATCAGCCCCAGCATTTT.

V and J are TRBV6-2 or TRBV6-3 and TRBJ2-7; D is undetermined. Trimming left V 5 bases short and J 0 bases short, with 8 bases between. The CDR3 has 13 residues. Germline V gene data show CDR1 as MNHEY and CDR2 as SVGEGT. The CDR3 DNA reads as TGTGCCAGCAGTCCCTCCCGCTCCTACGAGCAGTACGTC. As protein: CASSPSRSYEQYV.

The chain carries TRBV29-1 and TRBJ2-7; TRBD2 matches 12 bases. This CDR3 is built from 16 residues. J lost 6 bases, V lost 6 bases, and 15 bases had no gene match. Germline loops: CDR1 SQVTM, CDR2 ANQGSEA. CDR3 coding DNA: TGCAGCGTAAAGAAGGGGACTAGCGGGCTAGCAGGCGAGCAGTACTTC. Amino acids: CSVKKGTSGLAGEQYF.

The chain joins TRBV18 to TRBJ1-1; D is undetermined. V dropped 0 bases and J dropped 10 bases, with 12 bases sitting between them. This CDR3 is 13 amino acids long. Germline V CDR1 and CDR2: KGHSH, LQKENI. The CDR3 here is CASSPPEPPGAFF. In DNA form, the CDR3 reads TGTGCCAGCTCACCACCCGAACCCCCCGGAGCTTTCTTT.

This chain's CDR3 is CASSQTDHQPQHF. CDR3 bases: TGTGCCAGCAGCCAGACTGATCACCAGCCCCAGCATTTT. The chain carries TRBV7-9 and TRBJ1-5, with D unresolved. V was pared by 5 bases and J by 7 bases, with 12 bases between. This CDR3 has 13 residues. The V gene's germline CDR1 is SEHNR and CDR2 FQNEAQ (reference sequence).

This clone was detected only once. The CDR3 DNA sequence: TGTGCCACCAGCAGAGATATAAGGTTATCATGGAGCGGGAGACTAAACTCCTACGAGCAGTACTTC. It specifies CATSRDIRLSWSGRLNSYEQYF. The chain has TRBV15 and TRBJ2-7, with 8 bases matching TRBD2. The CDR3 contains 22 residues. V was pared by 0 bases and J by 0 bases, with 22 bases of the junction left unmatched. The germline gives CDR1 LNHNV, CDR2 YYDKDF (reference sequence).

The rearrangement links TRBV21-1 to TRBJ2-3; TRBD2, as called in the table, went unchecked against the DNA. TRBV21-1 is marked as a pseudogene. The CDR3 runs to 16 residues. Written as DNA, the CDR3 is TGTGCCAGCAGCAAAGTGTGGACTAGCGGACGGGGTACGCAGTATTTT. Translated: CASSKVWTSGRGTQYF.